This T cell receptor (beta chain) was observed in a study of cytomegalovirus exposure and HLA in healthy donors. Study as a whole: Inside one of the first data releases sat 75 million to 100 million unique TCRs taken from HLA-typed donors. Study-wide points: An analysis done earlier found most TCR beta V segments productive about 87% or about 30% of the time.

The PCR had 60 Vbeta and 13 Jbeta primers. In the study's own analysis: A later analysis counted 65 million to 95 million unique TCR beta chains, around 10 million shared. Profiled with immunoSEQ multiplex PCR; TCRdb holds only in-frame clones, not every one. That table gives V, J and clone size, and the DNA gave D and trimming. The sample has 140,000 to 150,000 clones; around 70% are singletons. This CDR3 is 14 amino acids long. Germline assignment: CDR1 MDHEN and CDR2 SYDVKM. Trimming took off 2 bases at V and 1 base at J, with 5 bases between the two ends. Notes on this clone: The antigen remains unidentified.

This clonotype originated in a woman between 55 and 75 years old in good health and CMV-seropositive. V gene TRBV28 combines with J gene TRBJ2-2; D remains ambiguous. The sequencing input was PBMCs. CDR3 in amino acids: CASSLRQNTGELFF. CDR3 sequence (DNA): TGTGCCAGCAGTTTAAGACAGAACACCGGGGAGCTGTTTTTT.